This T cell receptor beta chain was sequenced during a study of blood T cell repertoires in COVID-19. Study summary: Acute-phase and convalescent COVID-19 samples originated in the United States, Italy and Spain.

The CDR3 sequence is 14 residues long. Germline loops: CDR1 MNHEY, CDR2 SVGAGI. The V and J ends lost 6 bases and 7 bases respectively, with 15 bases between them. This table comes from immunoSEQ multiplex PCR, and its TCRdb copy is limited to in-frame clones, with some not included. The sample holds some 56,000 clones, roughly nine tenths seen once. Sample: peripheral blood. This TCR came from a woman aged 55-75 years with COVID-19, enrolled during active disease. V usage is TRBV6-5 and J usage is TRBJ1-4; possibly TRBD1 for D (6 bases). This CDR3 is CASRLQGTGEKLFF. The CDR3 nucleotides are TGTGCCAGCAGGTTACAGGGAACCGGTGAAAAACTGTTTTTT.